This TCR beta chain was recovered during a study of blood T cell repertoires in COVID-19 (dated by TCRdb to about 2020). For context, the study as a whole: Collaborator samples came from the United States, Italy and Spain and covered acute and convalescent phases of COVID-19. The samples were drawn from the first 160 participants of the ongoing ImmuneRACE study and from 950 to 1,500 subjects provided by 6 global collaborators. The material from the prospective study consisted of cDNA or gDNA derived from T cells, B-cell-depleted T cells, or PBMCs. The sample metadata nearly always contained a de-identified subject ID, COVID-19 status, age in years and sex. Where available, HLA class I and class II types were obtained from metadata supplied by the sample provider rather than from assay-based typing. The repertoires were released in a freely available public database meant as a resource for research on the immune response to SARS-CoV-2. The dataset comprised deeply sampled blood TCRbeta repertoires from subjects exposed to, actively infected with, or recovered from COVID-19.

TCRbeta CDR3 regions were amplified from genomic DNA using the immunoSEQ Assay, a bias-controlled multiplex PCR. The paper's processing steps were these. The number of nucleated cells in each sample was estimated by amplification of reference gene primers within the assay. To quantify the absolute abundance of each unique TCRbeta CDR3 rearrangement, sequence reads were collapsed and filtered. For each sample, productive Simpson clonality was calculated by taking the square root of Simpson's diversity index across productive rearrangements. This immuneACCESS table, as held by TCRdb, lists in-frame sequences with V and J called but not all clones. Of the missing ones, under half trace to an unresolved V gene in checked studies; the others have no known cause. V, J and clone size were drawn from that table, and D and trimming were deduced from the DNA. For this sample there are 110,000 to 150,000 clones; about 80% appear just once. 8% of the sample rests with the top ten.

Broader findings and caveats from the paper: How much clinical and demographic metadata was included differed by source and by participant, and the metadata was provided uncurated.

The germline V gene specifies SGHRS as CDR1 and YFSETQ as CDR2. The CDR3 holds 17 amino acids from the cysteine to the phenylalanine. The read is trimmed to its CDR3 DNA, 51 bases read in frame from base 1. The V and J ends are trimmed by 7 bases and 4 bases, leaving 25 bases between them. Each collaborating institution followed its own protocols to collect whole blood in K2EDTA tubes. For TCRbeta analysis, collaborator samples were shipped as frozen whole blood, as isolated PBMCs, or as DNA extracted from either sample type. On this clone itself: No antigen is known for it. No qualities accompany the bases; no much larger clone lies one base away.

The V gene is TRBV5-1 and the J gene is TRBJ2-3; the D segment could be TRBD2, given 6 matching bases. The clonotype comes from a human donor in a cohort sampled during active COVID-19. Sequenced: peripheral blood. The DNA reads TGCGCCAGCTCCCCTCGGAGGGACCAAATTCAGGCAGATACGCAGTATTTT. This yields the protein CASSPRRDQIQADTQYF.